A single sample gave rise to the 6 T cell receptor beta chains below, sequenced in a study of early T cells in non-severe SARS-CoV-2 infection. Via MiXCR, TCRdb re-called the 5' RACE reads, giving one row per CDR3 protein. Among tens of thousands of distinct CDR3 sequences listed, 16% were seen once. This sample comprised whole blood, obtained at baseline. These receptors all come from an adult who was a healthcare worker with PCR-confirmed SARS-CoV-2 infection or an uninfected control (not recorded which).

This clonotype showed up just a few times. The J gene is TRBJ2-4, the V gene TRBV21-1. TRBV21-1 is annotated as a pseudogene. The CDR3 has 15 amino acids. The CDR3 sequence: CASSRLAIAKNIQYF. Written as DNA, the CDR3 is TGTGCCAGCAGTAGGTTGGCGATAGCCAAAAACATTCAGTACTTC.

This clonotype appeared a few times. The V gene is TRBV29-1, the J gene TRBJ1-1; possible D gene TRBD1, 5 bases. Trimming removed 7 bases at V and 3 bases at J, with 12 bases between. CDR1 and CDR2 from the germline V gene are SQVTM and ANQGSEA. The CDR3 loop spans 12 amino acids. The CDR3 nucleotides read TGCAGCGCTACAGGTCCGGACACTGAAGCTTTCTTT. Translation: CSATGPDTEAFF.

This clonotype was observed many times. The V gene is TRBV6-2 or TRBV6-3, the J gene TRBJ2-1; 7 bases map to TRBD2. V was clipped by 11 bases and J by 8 bases; unmatched bases: 6. This CDR3 has 11 residues. CDR1 is MNHEY, CDR2 SVGEGT, per germline. This CDR3 is CAGGGRHEQFF. In DNA, the CDR3 is TGTGCCGGGGGGGGACGGCATGAGCAGTTCTTC.

The chain is built from TRBV12-5 and TRBJ2-1; 8 positions match TRBD2. V was pared by 4 bases and J by 3 bases, with 5 bases of the junction left unmatched. The CDR3 has 15 residues. CDR1 LGHNT and CDR2 FRNRAP come from the germline V gene. The CDR3 nucleotides read TGTGCTAGTGGTTCAGCGGGAGCGCTCTACAATGAGCAGTTCTTC. Translation gives CASGSAGALYNEQFF.

This clonotype has only a few counts. The chain links TRBV2 to TRBJ1-1, with a weak D call TRBD1 (5 bases). Germline V lookup: CDR1 SNHLY, CDR2 FYNNEI. The germline V and J ends were trimmed by 8 bases and 3 bases, with 16 bases remaining between them. The CDR3 totals 14 residues. The CDR3 DNA reads as TGTGCCAGCGGGACGGCAGAACCATACACTGAAGCTTTCTTT. Translation gives CASGTAEPYTEAFF.

This chain links TRBV21-1 with TRBJ2-3; the listed D gene, TRBD1, was not tested against the DNA. TRBV21-1 constitutes a pseudogene. The CDR3 length is 15 residues. The CDR3, as DNA: TGTGCCAGCAGCCCCGGGACAGGGTTAACAGATACGCAGTATTTT. This encodes CASSPGTGLTDTQYF.